This T cell receptor beta chain was captured in a study of T-cell reconstitution after alpha-beta-depleted transplantation in children. A TCRbeta library incorporating unique molecular identifiers was prepared. TCRdb called the PCR reads again in MiXCR, with one record for every CDR3 protein. Found here are approximately 640,000 distinct CDR3 sequences, approximately 15% of them singletons; the top ten hold approximately 1%. V lost 3 bases and J lost 5, with 10 bases in between. The CDR3 runs to 13 residues. V gene TRBV12-3 or TRBV12-4 combines with J gene TRBJ1-2; D not certain. The TCR comes from a human donor who donated a stem cell graft to a child with acute myeloid leukemia. The sample consisted of PBMCs from the stem cell graft donor, taken from the stem cell graft. The CDR3: CASSFRRQYGYTF. CDR3 bases: TGTGCCAGCAGTTTCCGTCGTCAGTATGGCTACACCTTC.